The rows below give T cell receptor beta chains drawn from one sample of a study of T cells in Graves' hyperthyroidism and ophthalmopathy. TCRdb reanalysed the multiplex PCR reads using MiXCR and keeps one entry per CDR3 protein. The repertoire holds approximately 600,000 distinct CDR3 sequences, with roughly 17% as singletons. The material sequenced was blood. The source is a woman aged 25-40 years with Graves' hyperthyroidism. Both conserved end residues are part of each CDR3. Each record gives: clone size, V gene, J gene, D gene, CDR3 protein, CDR3 DNA. The D gene is left open where the match is weak. Rows give clone size only sometimes, using once, few, many, or a class for an expanded clone.

>many|TRBV2|TRBJ2-1|TRBD1
CASSAGQGMNNEQFF
TGTGCCAGCAGTGCTGGACAGGGGATGAACAATGAGCAGTTCTTC
>.|TRBV19|TRBJ1-5|TRBD1
CASSMGTGDQPQHF
TGTGCCAGTAGTATGGGGACAGGGGACCAGCCCCAGCATTTT
>.|TRBV2|TRBJ1-4|.
CASKGLNEKLFF
TGTGCCAGCAAGGGCCTTAATGAAAAACTGTTTTTT
>many|TRBV11-2|TRBJ2-5|TRBD2
CASSLAGYQETQYF
TGTGCCAGCAGCCTAGCGGGGTACCAAGAGACCCAGTACTTC
>few|TRBV25-1|TRBJ2-5|TRBD1
CASSHWDRGRETQYF
TGTGCCAGCAGCCACTGGGACAGGGGGCGGGAGACCCAGTACTTC
>many|TRBV2|TRBJ1-1|TRBD1
CASRRTGSAEAFF
TGTGCCAGCAGGCGGACAGGGTCGGCTGAAGCTTTCTTT
>many|TRBV20-1|TRBJ2-5|.
CSATGPGKETQYF
TGCAGTGCTACGGGACCCGGGAAAGAGACCCAGTACTTC
>many|TRBV2|TRBJ2-3|.
CASSELLPPKAQYF
TGTGCCAGCAGTGAATTACTCCCTCCTAAAGCGCAGTATTTT
>.|TRBV28|TRBJ1-4|.
CASSQALNEKLFF
TGTGCCAGCAGCCAAGCGCTGAATGAAAAACTGTTTTTT
>many|TRBV2|TRBJ1-1|.
CASSETTEAFF
TGTGCCAGCAGTGAGACCACTGAAGCTTTCTTT
>many|TRBV25-1|TRBJ2-5|.
CASSEGYPLRGKTQYF
TGTGCCAGCAGTGAAGGTTACCCCCTCAGGGGAAAGACCCAGTACTTC
>many|TRBV3-1|TRBJ2-2|.
CASSRSNTGELFF
TGTGCCAGCAGCAGGTCGAACACCGGGGAGCTGTTTTTT
>many|TRBV29-1|TRBJ2-1|.
CSVNRAAYNEQFF
TGCAGCGTGAACAGGGCCGCCTACAATGAGCAGTTCTTC
>many|TRBV28|TRBJ2-3|.
CASSFVRSTDTQYF
TGTGCCAGCAGTTTTGTAAGGAGCACAGATACGCAGTATTTT
>few|TRBV5-1|TRBJ1-2|.
CASSWGASGVNGGYTF
TGCGCCAGCAGCTGGGGAGCTTCTGGGGTTAATGGTGGCTACACCTTC
>few|TRBV5-1|TRBJ2-1|.
CASSSEWGGNEQFF
TGCGCCAGCAGCTCCGAGTGGGGTGGCAATGAGCAGTTCTTC
>many|TRBV5-5|TRBJ2-5|TRBD1
CASSIASGTGEETQYF
TGTGCCAGCAGCATCGCATCCGGGACAGGGGAAGAGACCCAGTACTTC
>many|TRBV6-1|TRBJ2-7|TRBD2
CASSKREGYEQYF
TGTGCCAGCTCTAAGCGGGAGGGTTACGAGCAGTACTTC
>few|TRBV6-5|TRBJ1-2|.
CASSYVREEGYTF
TGTGCCAGCAGTTACGTCAGGGAGGAGGGCTACACCTTC
>.|TRBV12-3/TRBV12-4|TRBJ1-5|.
CASTARALLGQPQHF
TGTGCCAGCACCGCAAGGGCGTTATTAGGTCAGCCCCAGCATTTT
>many|TRBV6-1|TRBJ2-7|.
CASRRGTPPHEQYF
TGTGCCAGCAGGCGGGGCACCCCGCCCCACGAGCAGTACTTC
>few|TRBV29-1|TRBJ2-7|TRBD2
CSVVPLPGLADLREQYF
TGCAGCGTTGTCCCTCTCCCAGGACTAGCGGATTTAAGGGAGCAGTACTTC
>many|TRBV11-2|TRBJ2-1|.
CASSIREDEQFF
TGTGCCAGCAGCATCAGGGAGGATGAGCAGTTCTTC
>few|TRBV25-1|TRBJ2-1|.
CASSADTSSYNEQFF
TGTGCCAGCAGCGCGGACACGAGCTCCTACAATGAGCAGTTCTTC
>few|TRBV7-8|TRBJ1-3|.
CASSKRRQLTSGNTIYF
TGTGCCAGCAGTAAAAGGCGACAGCTGACCTCTGGAAACACCATATATTTT
>many|TRBV6-1|TRBJ2-1|TRBD2
CASSPTSGIVNEQFF
TGTGCCAGCAGCCCTACTAGCGGGATTGTCAATGAGCAGTTCTTC
>few|TRBV24-1|TRBJ2-3|TRBD2
CATSDWSSGRTDTQYF
TGTGCCACCAGTGATTGGTCTAGCGGGAGAACAGATACGCAGTATTTT
>few|TRBV4-3|TRBJ2-4|.
CASSQMAGTPGNIQYF
TGCGCCAGCAGCCAGATGGCCGGGACACCTGGGAACATTCAGTACTTC
>many|TRBV7-2|TRBJ2-2|.
CASSLGSTNTGELFF
TGTGCCAGCAGCTTAGGCAGTACGAACACCGGGGAGCTGTTTTTT
>.|TRBV20-1|TRBJ2-2|.
CSARGDTGELFF
TGCAGTGCTAGAGGGGACACCGGGGAGCTGTTTTTT
>.|TRBV6-8|TRBJ2-7|.
CASSSLASWSDEQYF
TGTGCCAGCAGTTCTCTAGCTTCCTGGTCGGACGAGCAGTACTTC
>many|TRBV7-2|TRBJ2-2|.
CASSLDLFPRVNTGELFF
TGTGCCAGCAGCTTGGACCTGTTCCCGCGGGTGAACACCGGGGAGCTGTTTTTT
>many|TRBV2|TRBJ2-2|TRBD1
CASSARQGGAGELFF
TGTGCCAGCAGTGCCAGACAGGGGGGCGCCGGGGAGCTGTTTTTT
>many|TRBV28|TRBJ2-5|.
CASLGGHIQETQYF
TGTGCCAGCTTAGGAGGACACATCCAAGAGACCCAGTACTTC
>few|TRBV10-3|TRBJ2-7|.
CAISVERWEQYF
TGTGCCATCAGTGTAGAGCGGTGGGAGCAGTACTTC
>many|TRBV28|TRBJ1-2|TRBD1
CASRLPGQLYYGYTF
TGTGCCAGCAGGTTACCGGGACAGCTATACTATGGCTACACCTTC
>many|TRBV6-2/TRBV6-3|TRBJ2-5|.
CASSALEWERLETQYF
TGTGCCAGCAGTGCCCTAGAGTGGGAGAGGCTAGAGACCCAGTACTTC
>few|TRBV20-1|TRBJ2-2|.
CSARAGLGELFF
TGCAGTGCTAGAGCGGGGCTGGGGGAGCTGTTTTTT
>many|TRBV28|TRBJ2-1|.
CASSFNAVNEQFF
TGTGCCAGCAGTTTTAATGCAGTCAATGAGCAGTTCTTC
>many|TRBV20-1|TRBJ2-4|.
CSARGGGKAKNIQYF
TGCAGTGCCAGAGGGGGTGGGAAGGCCAAAAACATTCAGTACTTC
>.|TRBV20-1|TRBJ2-7|TRBD2
CSAGGAGGDIYEQYF
TGCAGCGCGGGTGGGGCGGGAGGCGACATCTACGAGCAGTACTTC
>few|TRBV6-1|TRBJ2-1|TRBD2
CASSIAGGRYNEQFF
TGTGCCAGCAGTATCGCGGGAGGGAGGTACAATGAGCAGTTCTTC
>.|TRBV28|TRBJ1-1|.
CASSLPFRAGMEAFF
TGTGCCAGCAGTTTACCCTTCAGGGCGGGTATGGAAGCTTTCTTT
>many|TRBV12-5|TRBJ2-1|TRBD2
CASGLVTVRTSGSSNEQFF
TGTGCTAGTGGTTTGGTAACGGTCCGGACTAGCGGGAGTAGTAATGAGCAGTTCTTC
>many|TRBV20-1|TRBJ2-3|TRBD2
CSAREASGSADTQYF
TGCAGTGCTAGAGAGGCTAGCGGGAGCGCAGATACGCAGTATTTT
>.|TRBV25-1|TRBJ2-3|.
CASTFESGTDTQYF
TGTGCCAGCACCTTTGAATCGGGCACAGATACGCAGTATTTT
>many|TRBV28|TRBJ1-1|.
CASKSVMNTEAFF
TGTGCCAGTAAGTCAGTAATGAACACTGAAGCTTTCTTT
>many|TRBV7-2|TRBJ2-5|TRBD2
CASSLRSGGLETQYF
TGTGCCAGCAGCTTACGTTCGGGAGGGCTAGAGACCCAGTACTTC
>few|TRBV6-5|TRBJ2-7|.
CASSYNREFYEQYF
TGTGCCAGCAGTTACAACAGGGAGTTTTACGAGCAGTACTTC
>many|TRBV6-2/TRBV6-3|TRBJ2-7|.
CASSWDKSSYEQYF
TGTGCCAGCAGCTGGGACAAAAGCTCCTACGAGCAGTACTTC
>few|TRBV7-9|TRBJ2-1|TRBD1
CASSPTGGQGNEQFF
TGTGCCAGCAGCCCGACAGGGGGTCAGGGCAATGAGCAGTTCTTC
>many|TRBV11-3|TRBJ2-2|TRBD2
CASSVLAHTGELFF
TGTGCCAGCAGCGTACTAGCGCACACCGGGGAGCTGTTTTTT
>few|TRBV20-1|TRBJ2-3|TRBD2
CSASSWTRPTDTQYF
TGCAGTGCTAGTAGCTGGACTAGGCCCACAGATACGCAGTATTTT
>few|TRBV19|TRBJ1-1|.
CASSPLGWGTEAFF
TGTGCCAGTAGTCCCCTGGGCTGGGGCACTGAAGCTTTCTTT